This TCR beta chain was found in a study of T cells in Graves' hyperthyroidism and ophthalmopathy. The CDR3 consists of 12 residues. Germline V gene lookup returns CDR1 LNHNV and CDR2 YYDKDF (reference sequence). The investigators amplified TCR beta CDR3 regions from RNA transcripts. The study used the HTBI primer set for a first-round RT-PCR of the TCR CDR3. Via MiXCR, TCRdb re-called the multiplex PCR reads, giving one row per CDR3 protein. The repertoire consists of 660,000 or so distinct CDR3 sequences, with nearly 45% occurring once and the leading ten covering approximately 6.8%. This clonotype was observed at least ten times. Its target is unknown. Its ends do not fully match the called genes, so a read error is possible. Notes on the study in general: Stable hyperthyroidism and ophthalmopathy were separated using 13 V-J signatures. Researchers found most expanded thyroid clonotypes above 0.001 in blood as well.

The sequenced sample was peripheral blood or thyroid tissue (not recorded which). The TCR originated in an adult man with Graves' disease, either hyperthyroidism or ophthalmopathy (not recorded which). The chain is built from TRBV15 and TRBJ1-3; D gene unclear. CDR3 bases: TGTGCCACCAGCAGAGAGACGGGTCGGACCGATTTT. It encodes CATSRETGRTDF.